This T cell receptor beta chain was identified during a study of cytomegalovirus exposure and HLA in healthy donors. TCRdb keeps only in-frame clones here, not all; method: immunoSEQ multiplex PCR. Found here are about 330,000 clones, 86% of them singletons; the top ten hold around 0.8%. The sequenced sample was PBMCs. The receptor's source is a young woman in good health and CMV-seronegative.

CDR3 nucleotides: TGTGCCAGCAGTCGGACTAGCGGCCTTGGGCAGTTCTTC. Translation gives CASSRTSGLGQFF. The V gene is TRBV6-6, the J gene TRBJ2-1; 10 nucleotides match TRBD2. This CDR3 comprises 13 residues. CDR1 MNHNY and CDR2 SVGAGI come from the germline V gene (reference sequence). V trimming: 5 bases; J trimming: 12 bases; junction bases outside the gene matches: 7.